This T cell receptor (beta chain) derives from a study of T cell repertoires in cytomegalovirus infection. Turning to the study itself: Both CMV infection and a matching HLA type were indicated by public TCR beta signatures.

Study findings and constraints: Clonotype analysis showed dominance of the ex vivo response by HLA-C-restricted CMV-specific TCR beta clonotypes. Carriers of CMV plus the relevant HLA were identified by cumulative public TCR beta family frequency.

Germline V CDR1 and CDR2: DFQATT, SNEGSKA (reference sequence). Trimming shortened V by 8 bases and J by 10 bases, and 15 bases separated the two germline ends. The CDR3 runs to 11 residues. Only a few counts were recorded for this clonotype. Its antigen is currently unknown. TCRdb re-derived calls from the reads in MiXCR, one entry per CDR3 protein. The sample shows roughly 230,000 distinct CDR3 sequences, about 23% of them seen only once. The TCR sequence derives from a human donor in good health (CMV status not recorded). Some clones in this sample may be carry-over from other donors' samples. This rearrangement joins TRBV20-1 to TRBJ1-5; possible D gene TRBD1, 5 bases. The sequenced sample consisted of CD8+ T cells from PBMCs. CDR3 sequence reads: CSQGGDGPQHF. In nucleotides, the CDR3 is TGCAGTCAGGGAGGGGACGGTCCCCAGCATTTT.